The 2 T cell receptor beta chains below come from one sample, sequenced in a study of T cells after yellow fever vaccination. TCRdb re-called the 5' RACE reads with MiXCR, one entry per CDR3 protein. The profile covers hundreds of thousands of distinct CDR3 sequences, with 3.6% appearing a single time and about 20% taken by the ten largest. The sample here was PBMCs, taken on the day of the yellow fever booster vaccination. The origin of the receptors is a man aged 18 to 29 who received the YFV17D yellow fever vaccine.

In its sample, this clonotype was seen many times. The chain recombines TRBV10-3 with TRBJ2-7, with D uncertain. The CDR3 totals 12 residues. V was trimmed by 7 bases and J by 0 bases, leaving 7 bases between them. CDR1 and CDR2 (germline): ENHRY, SYGVKD. The DNA of the CDR3 is TGTGCCATCACGGACGGCTCCTACGAGCAGTACTTC. Its protein product is CAITDGSYEQYF.

Only a few counts were recorded for this clonotype. The rearrangement uses TRBV5-1 and TRBJ2-4, with D possibly matching TRBD2 (6 bases). This CDR3 spans 14 amino acids. The V and J ends lost 4 bases and 3 bases respectively, with 11 bases between them. Germline CDR1 is SGHRS and CDR2 is YFSETQ. The CDR3 here is CASSPGTLKNIQYF. The DNA for the CDR3 is TGCGCCAGCAGCCCCGGGACTCTCAAAAACATTCAGTACTTC.